Below are 22 T cell receptor beta chains sequenced from a single sample in a study of regulatory T cells in long-lasting Graves disease. Library construction for TCR beta used iRepertoire HTBI primers and Arm-PCR of CDR3 regions. TCRdb reanalysed the multiplex PCR reads using MiXCR and keeps one entry per CDR3 protein. Of 350,000 to 450,000 distinct CDR3 sequences listed, around 15% are singletons. Time point: newly diagnosed GD, antithyroid drugs for less than 3 months. Isolated PBMC RNA provided the starting material for the TCR library. The data also belong to a second study, concerning T cells in Graves' hyperthyroidism and ophthalmopathy.

This specimen consisted of peripheral blood mononuclear cells (PBMCs), obtained at new diagnosis, from a patient treated with antithyroid drugs. The receptors here all came from a man aged 35-49 years with Graves disease.

This clonotype occurred a few times. The V gene is TRBV29-1, the J gene TRBJ2-2; D remains ambiguous. This CDR3 is built from 13 residues. Germline-derived CDR1 and CDR2 are SQVTM and ANQGSEA. V dropped 4 bases and J dropped 3 bases, with 9 bases sitting between them. In nucleotides, the CDR3 is TGCAGCGTTGCCTTCAGCCACACCGGGGAGCTGTTTTTT. The encoded protein is CSVAFSHTGELFF.

In its sample, this clonotype was seen many times. The gene calls are TRBV28 and TRBJ1-5; D may be TRBD1 (6 bases). The CDR3 consists of 17 residues. The V end lost 4 bases, the J end lost 6 bases, and 22 bases lay between the germline ends. Germline V gene lookup returns CDR1 MDHEN and CDR2 SYDVKM. The CDR3 spells CASSSPHSGRGFQPQHF. The CDR3 nucleotides read TGTGCCAGCAGTTCCCCACATTCCGGCAGGGGTTTTCAGCCCCAGCATTTT.

This chain joins TRBV27 and TRBJ1-4, with D unclear. The V end lost 5 bases, the J end lost 5 bases, and 15 bases lay between the germline ends. Germline loops: CDR1 MNHEY, CDR2 SMNVEV (reference sequence). The CDR3 runs 15 residues. The CDR3 here is CASSPQWLRNEKLFF. The CDR3 DNA sequence: TGTGCCAGCAGTCCCCAGTGGTTACGAAATGAAAAACTGTTTTTT.

In its sample, this clonotype was seen many times. V gene TRBV5-1 combines with J gene TRBJ1-1, with D possibly matching TRBD1 (5 bases). V gave up 1 base and J gave up 5 bases, with 9 bases separating them. This CDR3 spans 13 amino acids. CDR1 and CDR2 (germline): SGHRS, YFSETQ. The CDR3 loop reads CASSLTGLTEAFF. CDR3 bases: TGCGCCAGCAGCTTGACAGGATTGACTGAAGCTTTCTTT.

This clonotype showed up many times. The J gene is TRBJ2-2, the V gene TRBV4-2; possible D gene TRBD1, 6 bases. V was clipped by 0 bases and J by 6 bases, with 8 bases between them. Germline-derived CDR1 and CDR2 are LGHNA and YNFKEQ. The CDR3 covers 14 residues. The CDR3 sequence is CASSQDEGAGELFF. DNA of the CDR3: TGTGCCAGCAGCCAAGATGAGGGGGCCGGGGAGCTGTTTTTT.

This clonotype appeared a few times. This chain links TRBV6-1 with TRBJ2-3, with D perhaps being TRBD1 or TRBD2 (5 bases each). Near its end, the DNA agrees better with TRBJ2-5, so the J call may be wrong. The V gene's germline CDR1 is MNHNS and CDR2 SASEGT. This CDR3 is 13 amino acids long. The CDR3 spells CASSSQAVRAQYF. The CDR3 DNA reads TGTGCCAGCAGTAGTCAAGCGGTCAGGGCCCAGTACTTC.

This clonotype was detected ten times or more. The chain uses TRBV4-1 and TRBJ1-2; 10 bases match TRBD1. The CDR3 length is 14 residues. After removal of 6 bases from V and 4 bases from J, the junction contained 5 bases not matched to a gene. Germline values: CDR1 MGHRA, CDR2 YSYEKL. In nucleotides, the CDR3 is TGCGCCAGCAGTAGACAGGGGGCCAGCTATGGCTACACCTTC. This encodes CASSRQGASYGYTF.

This clonotype came up many times. The CDR3: CASSYWGAGQPQHF. The CDR3 nucleotides are TGTGCCAGCAGTTACTGGGGGGCTGGACAGCCCCAGCATTTT. This chain joins TRBV6-2 or TRBV6-3 and TRBJ1-5, with a possible D match to TRBD1 (6 bases). V was shortened by 1 base and J by 7 bases, with 11 bases between the two germline ends. The CDR3 is 14 residues long. Germline CDR1 reads MNHEY; CDR2 reads SVGEGT.

This clonotype was detected only a few times. The chain combines TRBV7-9 with TRBJ1-5; D is ambiguous. The germline V gene encodes CDR1 SEHNR and CDR2 FQNEAQ (reference sequence). V lost 1 base and J 4 bases, leaving 8 bases between the germline ends. The CDR3 totals 14 residues. For the CDR3, the DNA is TGTGCCAGCAGCTTAGGCTTCGGAAATCAGCCCCAGCATTTT. Its protein product is CASSLGFGNQPQHF.

This clonotype was counted ten times or more. The CDR3 coding sequence is TGTGCCAGCAGCTCTTGGGGGGCCGGTGAGCAGTTCTTC. This codes for CASSSWGAGEQFF. The chain couples TRBV7-3 to TRBJ2-1; D may correspond to TRBD1 or TRBD2 (6 bases each). V was clipped by 4 bases and J by 9 bases, with 13 bases between them. CDR3 length equals 13 residues. Per the germline V gene, CDR1 is SGHTA and CDR2 is FQGTGA.

V gene TRBV6-1 combines with J gene TRBJ1-2, with a weak D call TRBD1 (5 bases). The length of the CDR3 is 14 residues. Per germline, CDR1 MNHNS and CDR2 SASEGT. Trimming pared 7 bases from V and 4 bases from J, leaving 16 bases between. The CDR3 coding sequence is TGTGCCAGCAACCGGGACCTCCTCCCCTATGGCTACACCTTC. Its protein product is CASNRDLLPYGYTF.

This clonotype was observed at least ten times. A junction boundary mismatches the germline segment, possibly from a read error. The rearrangement uses TRBV20-1 and TRBJ2-1; D ambiguous. There are 11 residues in the CDR3. The germline V gene has CDR1 DFQATT and CDR2 SNEGSKA (reference sequence). CDR3 sequence reads: CSARRYNGQFF. In nucleotides, the CDR3 is TGCAGTGCTAGACGGTACAATGGGCAGTTCTTC.

This clonotype was found many times. The rearrangement uses TRBV7-3 and TRBJ1-1; a weak D match, TRBD1 (5 bases). Germline lookup yields CDR1 SGHTA and CDR2 FQGTGA. The CDR3 spans 13 residues. Trimming cost V 5 bases and J 8 bases, with 15 bases left between them. CDR3 in DNA: TGTGCCAGCAGCCTCCAGGGCTCCGGGGAAGCTTTCTTT. Protein sequence: CASSLQGSGEAFF.

This chain connects TRBV27 to TRBJ1-4, with D perhaps matching TRBD1 (6 bases). The CDR3 extends over 15 amino acids. Trimming stripped 6 bases from V and 5 bases from J, with 16 bases between. The germline V gene encodes CDR1 MNHEY and CDR2 SMNVEV (reference sequence). The CDR3 region has the DNA TGTGCCAGCAGCCTATCAGGGGTCAGAAATGAAAAACTGTTTTTT. Protein: CASSLSGVRNEKLFF.

Ten or more counts support this clonotype. A far bigger clonotype differs at one base, so this is likely a read error. The genes are TRBV12-3 or TRBV12-4 and TRBJ2-7; 15 nucleotides agree with TRBD2. The CDR3 loop spans 18 amino acids. Losses at the gene ends were 3 bases for V and 7 bases for J; bases not matched to a gene: 13. The CDR3 reads CASSFKSLGLAGGNEQYF. CDR3 sequence (DNA): TGTGCCAGCAGTTTCAAGTCCTTGGGACTAGCGGGGGGCAATGAGCAGTACTTC.

In this sample, this clonotype turned up a few times. This chain uses TRBV11-1 with TRBJ2-2, with 8 bases lining up with TRBD2. The CDR3 is 17 amino acids. J gave up 8 bases and V 1 base, and 12 bases lay outside the gene matches. Germline V gene sequence: CDR1 SGHAT, CDR2 FQDESV (reference sequence). CDR3 sequence: CASSLEPSGRLRGELFF. CDR3 nucleotide sequence: TGTGCCAGCAGCTTAGAACCGAGCGGGAGATTGCGGGGGGAGCTGTTTTTT.

The rearrangement uses TRBV30 and TRBJ1-2; 7 nucleotides match TRBD1. The junction had 2 bases not matched to a gene; V was cut back by 3 bases and J by 4 bases. Germline loops: CDR1 GTSNPN, CDR2 SVGIG (reference sequence). CDR3 length: 12 residues. As DNA, the CDR3 is TGTGCCTGGAGAAGGGACAGCTATGGCTACACCTTC. Translated: CAWRRDSYGYTF.

The V gene is TRBV18, the J gene TRBJ1-3; no firm D call. Germline CDR1 is KGHSH and CDR2 is LQKENI. The CDR3 is made up of 16 amino acids. Trimming removed 3 bases at V and 1 base at J, with 13 bases between. The CDR3 is CASSPGGGSSGNTIYF. The CDR3 coding sequence is TGTGCCAGCTCACCGGGAGGCGGGAGTTCTGGAAACACCATATATTTT.

The chain joins TRBV4-2 to TRBJ1-3; D gene uncertain. Germline V gives CDR1 LGHNA, CDR2 YNFKEQ. The V end lost 2 bases, the J end lost 0 bases, and 8 bases lay between the germline ends. This CDR3 spans 15 amino acids. CDR3 nucleotides: TGTGCCAGCAGCCAACAGGCGCACTCTGGAAACACCATATATTTT. Its protein is CASSQQAHSGNTIYF.

This chain connects TRBV28 to TRBJ2-6; 7 nucleotides match TRBD1. Per germline, CDR1 MDHEN and CDR2 SYDVKM. V lost 5 bases to trimming and J lost 0 bases; unmatched junction nucleotides: 4. This CDR3 has 16 residues. The CDR3 here is CASSRTGSSGANVLTF. DNA of the CDR3: TGTGCCAGCAGTAGGACAGGCAGCTCTGGGGCCAACGTCCTGACTTTC.

This clonotype was counted a few times. The chain employs TRBV24-1 and TRBJ1-1; possible D gene TRBD1, 5 bases. Trimming took 2 bases from V and 2 from J, leaving 14 bases between them. This CDR3 has 16 amino acids. Germline lookup yields CDR1 KGHDR and CDR2 SFDVKD. The CDR3 region is CATSDSRRGPNTEAFF. CDR3 coding DNA: TGTGCCACCAGTGATTCGAGGAGGGGCCCTAACACTGAAGCTTTCTTT.

This clonotype showed up many times. The chain is built from TRBV20-1 and TRBJ2-3; TRBD2 might be the D (7 bases). The length of the CDR3 is 14 residues. Per germline, CDR1 DFQATT and CDR2 SNEGSKA (reference sequence). V was shortened by 3 bases and J by 5 bases, with 15 bases between the two germline ends. CDR3 sequence: CSASLGGGGDTQYF. The CDR3 nucleotides read TGCAGTGCTAGTTTGGGGGGGGGCGGAGATACGCAGTATTTT.